Listed below are T cell receptor beta chains from one sample, sequenced in a study of cytomegalovirus exposure and HLA in healthy donors. Repertoires were generated with immunoSEQ multiplex PCR, while TCRdb's copy carries only in-frame clones and drops some. This table has around 160,000 clones, roughly 80% appearing once. The material sequenced was PBMCs. These receptors were taken from a woman between 35 and 50 years old in good health and CMV-seropositive. CDR3s include the opening cysteine and the closing phenylalanine or tryptophan. D genes are given only for firm matches. Not all rows give a size; the values are once, few, many and, for expanded clones, a class.

CDR3 protein | CDR3 DNA | V gene | D gene | J gene | clone size
CASSAEGAYNEQFF | TGTGCCAGCAGCGCCGAGGGGGCTTACAATGAGCAGTTCTTC | TRBV9 | TRBD1 | TRBJ2-1 | few
CASSVAGESDTQYF | TGTGCCAGCAGCGTAGCGGGGGAGTCAGATACGCAGTATTTT | TRBV9 | . | TRBJ2-3 | .
CASSLLSGTERAFF | TGCGCCAGCAGCTTGTTATCGGGGACAGAGAGAGCTTTCTTT | TRBV5-1 | TRBD1 | TRBJ1-1 | .
CSVIPPGFCGAFF | TGCAGCGTCATACCGCCGGGGTTCTGCGGGGCTTTCTTT | TRBV29-1 | . | TRBJ1-1 | .
CASAEQGTGNSPLHF | TGTGCCAGTGCCGAACAGGGAACAGGGAATTCACCCCTCCACTTT | TRBV19 | . | TRBJ1-6 | .
CASSVGTGNTQYF | TGTGCCAGCAGCGTAGGTACGGGGAATACGCAGTATTTT | TRBV9 | . | TRBJ2-3 | .
CASSVAYGNYEQYF | TGTGCCAGCAGCGTAGCGTACGGGAACTACGAGCAGTACTTC | TRBV9 | . | TRBJ2-7 | few
CASSRTPGTGGTEAFF | TGCGCCAGCAGCCGGACCCCCGGGACAGGGGGCACTGAAGCTTTCTTT | TRBV5-1 | TRBD1 | TRBJ1-1 | .
CASSAFNQGLSGYTF | TGTGCCAGCAGCGCGTTCAACCAGGGCCTCTCGGGCTACACCTTC | TRBV9 | . | TRBJ1-2 | once
CASSLSQGPGQPQHF | TGTGCCAGCAGTTTATCACAGGGGCCAGGTCAGCCCCAGCATTTT | TRBV27 | TRBD1 | TRBJ1-5 | few
CASSRARGGTDTQYF | TGTGCCAGCTCACGAGCCCGGGGGGGCACAGATACGCAGTATTTT | TRBV18 | TRBD2 | TRBJ2-3 | .
CAITTGGNYGYTF | TGTGCCATCACTACAGGGGGCAACTATGGCTACACCTTC | TRBV10-3 | TRBD1 | TRBJ1-2 | .
CASSGRTSTDTQYF | TGTGCCAGCAGCGGGAGGACTAGCACAGATACGCAGTATTTT | TRBV9 | . | TRBJ2-3 | .